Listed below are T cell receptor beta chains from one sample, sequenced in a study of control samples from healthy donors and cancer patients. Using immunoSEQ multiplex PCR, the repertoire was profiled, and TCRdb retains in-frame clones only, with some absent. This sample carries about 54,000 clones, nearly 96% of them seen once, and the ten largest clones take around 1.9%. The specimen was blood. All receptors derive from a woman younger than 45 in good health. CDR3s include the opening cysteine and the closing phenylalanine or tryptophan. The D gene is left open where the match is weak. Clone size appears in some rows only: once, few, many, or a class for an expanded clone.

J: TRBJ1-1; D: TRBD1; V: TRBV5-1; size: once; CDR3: CASSSQTGVTAEAFF; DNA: TGCGCCAGCAGCTCACAGACAGGGGTTACGGCTGAAGCTTTCTTT
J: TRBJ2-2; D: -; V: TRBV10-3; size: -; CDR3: CAIRDPNTGELFF; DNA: TGTGCCATCAGAGACCCGAACACCGGGGAGCTGTTTTTT
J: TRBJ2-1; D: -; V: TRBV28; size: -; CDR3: CASSFGGVAYNEQFF; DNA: TGTGCCAGCAGTTTTGGGGGAGTGGCCTACAATGAGCAGTTCTTC
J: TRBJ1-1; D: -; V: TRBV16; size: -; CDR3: CASSPREEGGTEAFF; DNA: TGTGCCAGCAGCCCCCGGGAGGAGGGGGGCACTGAAGCTTTCTTT
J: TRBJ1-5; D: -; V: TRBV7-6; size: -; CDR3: CASSLEENQPQHF; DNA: TGTGCCAGCAGCTTAGAGGAGAATCAGCCTCAGCATTTT
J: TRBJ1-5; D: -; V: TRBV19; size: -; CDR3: CASSIVGQTSFQPQHF; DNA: TGTGCCAGTAGTATAGTGGGCCAAACGTCGTTTCAGCCCCAGCATTTT
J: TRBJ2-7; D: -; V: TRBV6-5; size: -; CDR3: CASSYRSTYEQYF; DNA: TGTGCCAGCAGTTACCGCAGTACCTACGAGCAGTACTTC
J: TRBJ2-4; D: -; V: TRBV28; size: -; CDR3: CASSDRGPGRFAKNIQYF; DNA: TGTGCCAGCAGCGACAGAGGCCCGGGAAGGTTTGCCAAAAACATTCAGTACTTC
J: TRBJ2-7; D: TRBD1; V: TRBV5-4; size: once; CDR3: CASSPGQGRYEQYF; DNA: TGTGCCAGCAGCCCGGGACAGGGTCGCTACGAGCAGTACTTC
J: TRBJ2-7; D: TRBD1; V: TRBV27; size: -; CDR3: CASSRRQGHYEQYF; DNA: TGTGCCAGCAGTCGGCGACAGGGTCACTACGAGCAGTACTTC
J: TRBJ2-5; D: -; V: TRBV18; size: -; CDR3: CASSPGRRETQYF; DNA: TGTGCCAGCTCACCCGGAAGGCGAGAGACCCAGTACTTC
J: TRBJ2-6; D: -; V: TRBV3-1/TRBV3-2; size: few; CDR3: CASSQTSGANVLTF; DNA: TGTGCCAGCAGCCAAACCTCTGGGGCCAACGTCCTGACTTTC
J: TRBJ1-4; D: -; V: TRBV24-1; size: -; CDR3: CATLRGWGGEKLFF; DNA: TGTGCCACCCTGCGGGGGTGGGGAGGTGAAAAACTGTTTTTT
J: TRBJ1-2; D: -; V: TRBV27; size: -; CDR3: CASSLLWFNYGYTF; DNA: TGTGCCAGCAGTTTATTGTGGTTTAACTATGGCTACACCTTC
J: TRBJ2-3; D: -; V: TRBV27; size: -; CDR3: CASSSSVESTDTQYF; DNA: TGTGCCAGCAGTTCTAGCGTTGAAAGCACAGATACGCAGTATTTT
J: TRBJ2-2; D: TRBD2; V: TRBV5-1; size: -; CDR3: CASSSESGRAIGELFF; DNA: TGCGCCAGCAGCTCGGAGAGCGGGAGGGCCATCGGGGAGCTGTTTTTT
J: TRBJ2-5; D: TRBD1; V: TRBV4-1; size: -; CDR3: CASSPEYRGLKTQYF; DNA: TGCGCCAGCAGCCCAGAATACAGGGGGCTGAAGACCCAGTACTTC
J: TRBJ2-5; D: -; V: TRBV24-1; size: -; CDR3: CATSDSGRNQETQYF; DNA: TGTGCCACCAGTGACTCCGGACGGAACCAAGAGACCCAGTACTTC
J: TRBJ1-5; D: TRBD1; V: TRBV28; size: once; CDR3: CASSLTGDQPQHF; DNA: TGTGCCAGCAGCTTGACAGGGGATCAGCCCCAGCATTTT
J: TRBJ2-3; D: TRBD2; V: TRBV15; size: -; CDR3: CATGTSGFTDTQYF; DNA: TGTGCCACCGGGACTAGCGGGTTCACAGATACGCAGTATTTT
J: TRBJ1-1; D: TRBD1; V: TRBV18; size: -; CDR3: CASSPLQGTEAFF; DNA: TGTGCCAGCTCACCGTTACAGGGGACTGAAGCTTTCTTT
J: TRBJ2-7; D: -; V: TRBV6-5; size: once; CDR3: CASSYSIGNDYEQYF; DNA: TGTGCCAGCAGTTACTCGATCGGAAACGACTACGAGCAGTACTTC
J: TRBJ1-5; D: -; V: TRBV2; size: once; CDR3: CASSATGQFQPQHF; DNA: TGTGCCAGCAGTGCCACAGGGCAGTTCCAGCCCCAGCATTTT
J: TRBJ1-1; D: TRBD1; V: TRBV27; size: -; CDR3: CASSRDRRGTYTDTEAFF; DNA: TGTGCCAGCAGTAGGGACAGGCGCGGAACATATACGGACACTGAAGCTTTCTTT
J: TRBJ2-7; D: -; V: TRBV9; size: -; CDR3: CASSDPGRPYEQYF; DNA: TGTGCCAGCAGCGATCCGGGACGGCCCTACGAGCAGTACTTC
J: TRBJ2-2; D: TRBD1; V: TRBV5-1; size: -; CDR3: CASSLDRGNTGELFF; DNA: TGCGCCAGCAGCTTGGACAGGGGAAACACCGGGGAGCTGTTTTTT
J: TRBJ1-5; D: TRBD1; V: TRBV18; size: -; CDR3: CASPRGQPRNQPQHF; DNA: TGTGCCAGCCCACGGGGACAGCCTAGGAATCAGCCCCAGCATTTT
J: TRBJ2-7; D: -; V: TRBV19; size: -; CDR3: CASSTRSGVEQYF; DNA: TGTGCCAGTAGTACCCGATCAGGGGTCGAGCAGTACTTC
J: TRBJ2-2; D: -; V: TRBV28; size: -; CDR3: CASSTGTQNTGELFF; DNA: TGTGCCAGCAGTACCGGGACGCAGAACACCGGGGAGCTGTTTTTT
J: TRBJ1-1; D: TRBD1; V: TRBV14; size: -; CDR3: CASKISGGRTEAFF; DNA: TGTGCCAGCAAAATCTCAGGGGGACGAACTGAAGCTTTCTTT